These T cell receptor beta chains were read from a single sample in a study of blood T cell repertoires in COVID-19. The data were produced by immunoSEQ multiplex PCR, yet TCRdb's version contains in-frame clones alone and is incomplete. This sample has about 140,000 clones; around 80% occur once, and the top ten carry approximately 3.6%. The sequencing input was peripheral blood. These receptors came from a man in his sixties with acute or convalescent COVID-19. Each CDR3 is given with its conserved first and last residue. The D gene is left open where the match is weak. Expanded clones are given a class, and other clones once, few, many or no size at all.

CDR3 DNA	CDR3 protein	J gene	D gene	clone size	V gene
TGCGCCAGCAGCCAAGGGCCATCACTAGCGGGAGGGCGGGAGCAGTACTTC	CASSQGPSLAGGREQYF	TRBJ2-7	TRBD2	NA	TRBV4-3
TGTGCCTGGACTAGCGGGACCGTTTACGAGCAGTACTTC	CAWTSGTVYEQYF	TRBJ2-7	TRBD2	NA	TRBV30
TGCGCCAGCAGCTTAACGGACACTGAAGCTTTCTTT	CASSLTDTEAFF	TRBJ1-1	NA	NA	TRBV5-1
TGTGCCAGCAGTTTGTCACGTGCGGGAGGAGAGACCCAGTACTTC	CASSLSRAGGETQYF	TRBJ2-5	TRBD2	NA	TRBV27
TGTGCCAGCAGCCCAGGTCGTGGAAGGGGCAGCAATCAGCCCCAGCATTTT	CASSPGRGRGSNQPQHF	TRBJ1-5	NA	NA	TRBV7-8
TGTGCCAGCAGCTTACAGGGCGGGAGCACAGATACGCAGTATTTT	CASSLQGGSTDTQYF	TRBJ2-3	NA	NA	TRBV5-4
TGTGCCAGCAGCTTTCCCGATCGACTAGCGGACACCGGGGAGCTGTTTTTT	CASSFPDRLADTGELFF	TRBJ2-2	TRBD2	NA	TRBV7-8
TGTGCCAGCAGCCTACAGGGAGGGGGGGAAAAACTGTTTTTT	CASSLQGGGEKLFF	TRBJ1-4	NA	NA	TRBV4-2
TGTGCCAGCAGTGAAGTCCGGGGCTCCTACAATGAGCAGTTCTTC	CASSEVRGSYNEQFF	TRBJ2-1	NA	NA	TRBV6-1
TGTGCCAGCAGCAAGCGACGGGAAGCTAACTATGGCTACACCTTC	CASSKRREANYGYTF	TRBJ1-2	NA	NA	TRBV7-9
TGTGCCGGATCATGGGGGGGGGCGGTGGAGACCCAGTACTTC	CAGSWGGAVETQYF	TRBJ2-5	NA	NA	TRBV30
TGTGCCAGCAGTGAAGTGCTAGGCGATGGCTACACCTTC	CASSEVLGDGYTF	TRBJ1-2	NA	NA	TRBV6-1
TGTGCCACCAGCTCAGGGGCGTATGGCTACACCTTC	CATSSGAYGYTF	TRBJ1-2	NA	NA	TRBV15
TGTGCCAGCACCTCGGATGGGGGGTGGGACAACACCGGGGAGCTGTTTTTT	CASTSDGGWDNTGELFF	TRBJ2-2	NA	NA	TRBV2
TGTGCCAGCAGCCCCATGCTGGGGGCCAACGAGCAGTACTTC	CASSPMLGANEQYF	TRBJ2-7	NA	NA	TRBV7-8
TGTGCCAGCAGTTTGCGACAGGGCGACGAGCAGTACTTC	CASSLRQGDEQYF	TRBJ2-7	TRBD1	NA	TRBV12-3/TRBV12-4
TGTGCCTGGAGTGTACGTCGGACTAGCGGGAGCAAACGTGAGCAGTTCTTC	CAWSVRRTSGSKREQFF	TRBJ2-1	TRBD2	once	TRBV30
TGTGCCAGCTCATCGCCGGGACTGTACCAAGAGACCCAGTACTTC	CASSSPGLYQETQYF	TRBJ2-5	NA	once	TRBV18
TGTGCCAGCCACTACCGCAACTATGGCTACACCTTC	CASHYRNYGYTF	TRBJ1-2	NA	NA	TRBV28
TGCGCCAGCAGCCCGTCGGGCAACCCAGGGTCCACTGAAGCTTTCTTT	CASSPSGNPGSTEAFF	TRBJ1-1	NA	few	TRBV5-1
TGTGCCAGCAGCCTAGACTCCGGGACCGGGGAGCTGTTTTTT	CASSLDSGTGELFF	TRBJ2-2	NA	NA	TRBV28
TGTGCCAGCAGCTTCTTTGGGGGGGACTATGGCTACACCTTC	CASSFFGGDYGYTF	TRBJ1-2	NA	NA	TRBV7-9
TGTGCCAGCAGCCCGAGCCACAGCACCGGGGAGCTGTTTTTT	CASSPSHSTGELFF	TRBJ2-2	NA	NA	TRBV7-9
TGTGCCAGTAGTATCGAGGGTCGGACTGGAAACACCATATATTTT	CASSIEGRTGNTIYF	TRBJ1-3	NA	NA	TRBV19
TGTGCCAGCAGCCCAACGTCCCTGGGGGGGACTAATTCACCCCTCCACTTT	CASSPTSLGGTNSPLHF	TRBJ1-6	NA	NA	TRBV7-9
TGCGCCAGCAGCCAAGATCGGTCTTCGAGTGTGGAGGGTAGTATCTATGGCTACACCTTC	CASSQDRSSSVEGSIYGYTF	TRBJ1-2	NA	NA	TRBV4-3
TGTGCCAGCAGTTATCCCGCGAGCATCGCACAAGAGACCCAGTACTTC	CASSYPASIAQETQYF	TRBJ2-5	NA	NA	TRBV28
TGTGCCTGGGGGGGTGGGACTATGAACACTGAAGCTTTCTTT	CAWGGGTMNTEAFF	TRBJ1-1	NA	NA	TRBV30
TGTGCCAGCAGCCAAGACATAGCGTTCTACGAGCAGTACTTC	CASSQDIAFYEQYF	TRBJ2-7	NA	many	TRBV4-2
TGTGCCACCAGTGATTTTGCCCCGGGACAAACCTACAATGAGCAGTTCTTC	CATSDFAPGQTYNEQFF	TRBJ2-1	NA	NA	TRBV24-1
TGCGCCAGCAGTCAGGGTTTTTTTCCACAGGGGAAGGAAGCTTTCTTT	CASSQGFFPQGKEAFF	TRBJ1-1	TRBD1	NA	TRBV23-1
TGTGCCAGCAGTTACGACAGACAAATTGAAGCTTTCTTT	CASSYDRQIEAFF	TRBJ1-1	NA	NA	TRBV6-2/TRBV6-3
TGTGCCAGCATGGCGGAACATTCCTACAATGAGCAGTTCTTC	CASMAEHSYNEQFF	TRBJ2-1	NA	NA	TRBV5-5
TGCAGCGCCCTTGTAGTTGGCAGCGTCAATCAGCCCCAGCATTTT	CSALVVGSVNQPQHF	TRBJ1-5	NA	NA	TRBV29-1
TGTGCCAGCACCCCTCTAGCGGGAGGAACAGATACGCAGTATTTT	CASTPLAGGTDTQYF	TRBJ2-3	TRBD2	NA	TRBV7-9
TGCGCCAGCAGCTTAGGACAGGATGGCTACACCTTC	CASSLGQDGYTF	TRBJ1-2	TRBD1	NA	TRBV5-1
TGTGCCAGCGGACAGGGGGCCTACGAGCAGTACTTC	CASGQGAYEQYF	TRBJ2-7	TRBD1	NA	TRBV28
TGCGCCAGCAGCTTAGACAGGGTACAAGAGACCCAGTACTTC	CASSLDRVQETQYF	TRBJ2-5	TRBD1	NA	TRBV4-3
TGTGCCAGCAGTCCGGGACTCCTACCCTACGAGCAGTACTTC	CASSPGLLPYEQYF	TRBJ2-7	NA	few	TRBV6-2/TRBV6-3
TGTGCCAGCAGCTCAAGAGGGGGGGAGGGCTCCTACAATGAGCAGTTCTTC	CASSSRGGEGSYNEQFF	TRBJ2-1	NA	few	TRBV4-2
TGTGCCAGCAGCTTAGGTCCAGGAGGCCAAGAGACCCAGTACTTC	CASSLGPGGQETQYF	TRBJ2-5	NA	NA	TRBV11-2
TGTGCCAGTAGTATTGCGGCGGGACCCACAGATACGCAGTATTTT	CASSIAAGPTDTQYF	TRBJ2-3	NA	NA	TRBV19